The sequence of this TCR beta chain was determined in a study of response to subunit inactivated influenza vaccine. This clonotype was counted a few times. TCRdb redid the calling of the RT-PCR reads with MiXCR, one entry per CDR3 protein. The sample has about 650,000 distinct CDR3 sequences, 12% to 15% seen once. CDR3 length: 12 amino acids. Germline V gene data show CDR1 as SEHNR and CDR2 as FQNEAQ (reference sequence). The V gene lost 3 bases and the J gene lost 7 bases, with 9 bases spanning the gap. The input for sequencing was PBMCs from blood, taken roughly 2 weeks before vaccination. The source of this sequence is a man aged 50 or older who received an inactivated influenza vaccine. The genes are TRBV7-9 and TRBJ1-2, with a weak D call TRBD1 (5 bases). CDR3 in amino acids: CASSFQGGGYTF. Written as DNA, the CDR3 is TGTGCCAGCAGCTTCCAGGGAGGTGGCTACACCTTC.